These 13 T cell receptor beta chains share one sample of origin, sequenced in a study of Ad26.COV2.S vaccination and SARS-CoV-2 variants. Method: immunoSEQ multiplex PCR; TCRdb's copy keeps in-frame clones and lacks some. The sample holds approximately 300,000 clones; around 83% are singletons and the top ten take less than 2%. Treatment here: some 20 received Ad26.COV2.S at low or high dose, single or two shots; several received placebo; per-sample allocation not given. Collection of samples fell on day 63 after the first vaccine or placebo injection. This specimen consisted of peripheral blood, obtained in a trial of Ad26.COV2.S vaccine versus placebo. These receptors came from a person between 18 and 65 years old who received the Ad26.COV2.S COVID-19 vaccine or a placebo.

This chain uses TRBV5-3 with TRBJ2-2; possibly TRBD2 for D (6 bases). Being an ORF, TRBV5-3 has a function that is uncertain. The CDR3 runs 17 residues. Trimming cost V 2 bases and J 3 bases, with 17 bases left between them. The CDR3 loop is CARSLEEGSVDTGELFF. CDR3 sequence (DNA): TGTGCCAGAAGCTTAGAGGAGGGGAGTGTGGACACCGGGGAGCTGTTTTTT.

This clone was seen a few times. The chain recombines TRBV5-8 with TRBJ2-7; D is unresolved. The CDR3 extends over 12 amino acids. Germline CDR1 reads SGHTS; CDR2 reads YDEGEE. Trimming shortened V by 0 bases and J by 6 bases, and 7 bases separated the two germline ends. CDR3: CASSLVPSEQYF. The CDR3, as DNA: TGTGCCAGCAGCTTGGTCCCGAGCGAGCAGTACTTC. Full variable domain (rest looked up from reference TRBV5-8 and TRBJ2-7): EAGVTQSPTHLIKTRGQQATLRCSPISGHTSVYWYQQALGLGLQFLLWYDEGEERNRGNFPPRFSGRQFPNYSSELNVNALELEDSALYLCASSLVPSEQYFGPGTRLTVT.

The V gene is TRBV5-1, the J gene TRBJ2-5; 9 bases map to TRBD1. This CDR3 has 14 residues. V lost 5 bases to trimming and J lost 5 bases; unmatched junction nucleotides: 7. Germline CDR1 SGHRS, CDR2 YFSETQ. Written as DNA, the CDR3 is TGCGCCAGCAGAGAGACAGGGGGTGCGGAGACCCAGTACTTC. Translated, it gives CASRETGGAETQYF.

V usage is TRBV6-5 and J usage is TRBJ1-1; 7 bases line up with TRBD1. Losses at the gene ends were 5 bases for V and 7 bases for J; bases not matched to a gene: 10. The CDR3 sequence is 14 residues long. Germline assignment: CDR1 MNHEY and CDR2 SVGAGI. Here the CDR3 reads CASSPHGTANEAFF. DNA of the CDR3: TGTGCCAGCAGTCCCCACGGGACAGCTAATGAAGCTTTCTTT.

This clone came up a few times. The sample contains more than one DNA sequence encoding this CDR3. The chain carries TRBV5-4 and TRBJ1-2; D is undetermined. The germline gives CDR1 SGHNT, CDR2 YYREEE (reference sequence). With 2 bases removed from V and 6 bases from J, the gap between germline ends came to 11 bases. The CDR3 runs to 13 residues. DNA for the CDR3: TGTGCCAGCAGCTTAGAACAAAGGCATGGCTACACCTTC. Encoded protein: CASSLEQRHGYTF.

The chain uses TRBV19 and TRBJ1-5; D possibly corresponds to TRBD1 (6 bases). V lost 3 bases to trimming and J lost 4 bases, with 13 bases between them. This CDR3 region has 15 residues. Germline CDR1 is LNHDA and CDR2 is SQIVND (reference sequence). The CDR3 coding sequence is TGTGCCAGTAGTATCCTGGACAGTTTTAATCAGCCCCAGCATTTT. As protein: CASSILDSFNQPQHF.

The V and J genes are TRBV27 and TRBJ2-3; 10 bases are a match to TRBD2. This CDR3 has 15 residues. Germline assignment: CDR1 MNHEY and CDR2 SMNVEV (reference sequence). The V gene end was trimmed by 8 bases and the J gene end by 3 bases; junction bases not matched to a gene: 8. The CDR3: CASGILGLATDTQYF. The CDR3 DNA is TGTGCCAGCGGAATATTGGGACTAGCGACAGATACGCAGTATTTT.

The rearrangement links TRBV18 to TRBJ1-2; D is perhaps TRBD1 (6 bases). Germline V gives CDR1 KGHSH, CDR2 LQKENI. The CDR3 is 16 amino acids. V was pared by 2 bases and J by 4 bases, with 17 bases between. The CDR3 loop reads CASSPDQGTVSYGYTF. For the CDR3, the DNA is TGTGCCAGCTCACCAGATCAGGGGACCGTATCCTATGGCTACACCTTC. Looking up the rest from reference TRBV18 and TRBJ1-2 gives the full variable domain: NAGVMQNPRHLVRRRGQEARLRCSPMKGHSHVYWYRQLPEEGLKFMVYLQKENIIDESGMPKERFSAEFPKEGPSILRIQQVVRGDSAAYFCASSPDQGTVSYGYTFGSGTRLTVV.

This CDR3 reads CASSIGTVGNTGELFF. In DNA form, the CDR3 reads TGTGCCAGTAGTATAGGGACAGTCGGAAACACCGGGGAGCTGTTTTTT. The chain has TRBV19 and TRBJ2-2; D is possibly TRBD1 (6 bases). There are 16 residues in the CDR3. Per germline, CDR1 LNHDA and CDR2 SQIVND (reference sequence). Trimming took 1 base from V and 2 from J, leaving 11 bases between them.

This chain connects TRBV15 to TRBJ2-6, with D possibly matching TRBD2 (6 bases). V was clipped by 3 bases and J by 2 bases, with 8 bases between them. Germline V lookup: CDR1 LNHNV, CDR2 YYDKDF (reference sequence). The CDR3 is 15 amino acids. CDR3 sequence (DNA): TGTGCCACCAGCAGGGGGGGACCTGGGGCCAACGTCCTGACTTTC. It yields the protein CATSRGGPGANVLTF.

The chain uses TRBV7-6 and TRBJ2-2; D might be TRBD1 or TRBD2, each matching 5 bases. The CDR3 extends over 16 amino acids. Germline assignment: CDR1 SGHVS and CDR2 FNYEAQ. Trimming removed 5 bases at V and 3 bases at J, with 16 bases between. The CDR3 region is CASSMRAGMDTGELFF. CDR3 sequence (DNA): TGTGCCAGCAGCATGAGGGCAGGGATGGACACCGGGGAGCTGTTTTTT.

J is TRBJ1-5 and V is TRBV5-1; D gene unclear. This CDR3 is 14 amino acids long. The germline V gene encodes CDR1 SGHRS and CDR2 YFSETQ. V lost 1 base to trimming and J lost 5 bases, with 10 bases between them. CDR3 in DNA: TGCGCCAGCAGCTTGTTCCCTGAGGATCAGCCCCAGCATTTT. It encodes CASSLFPEDQPQHF.

This sequence joins TRBV30 and TRBJ1-2, with 8 positions matching TRBD1. The germline V gene has CDR1 GTSNPN and CDR2 SVGIG (reference sequence). V was pared by 0 bases and J by 4 bases, with 13 bases of the junction left unmatched. The CDR3 runs 17 residues. The CDR3 bases are TGTGCCTGGAGTGTACTAGGTGACAGGGGAGGCTCCTATGGCTACACCTTC. It is translated as CAWSVLGDRGGSYGYTF.